Included here is one T cell receptor (beta chain) sequence, with context. The antigen is unknown. The ends lost 1 base at V and 2 bases at J; junction bases unmatched: 13. Per germline, CDR1 GTSNPN and CDR2 SVGIG (reference sequence). The CDR3 spans 17 residues. In the PCR, 60 Vbeta and 13 Jbeta primers were used. Repertoires were generated with immunoSEQ multiplex PCR, while TCRdb's copy carries only in-frame clones and drops some. The listing records around 150,000 clones. This sample was included in a study of cytomegalovirus exposure and HLA in healthy donors. Study results and limitations: Most of the TCR beta V segments (in an earlier analysis) were productive either about 90% or about 30% of the time. In presence/absence analyses, roughly uniform sequencing depth across donors was assumed.

This clonotype originated in a woman aged 55-70 years in good health and CMV-seronegative. The chain recombines TRBV30 with TRBJ1-2; 7 bases map to TRBD1. The sequencing sample was made of PBMCs. This CDR3 is CAWSAHLGQKTNYGYTF. DNA for the CDR3: TGTGCCTGGAGTGCCCACCTGGGACAGAAGACCAACTATGGCTACACCTTC.